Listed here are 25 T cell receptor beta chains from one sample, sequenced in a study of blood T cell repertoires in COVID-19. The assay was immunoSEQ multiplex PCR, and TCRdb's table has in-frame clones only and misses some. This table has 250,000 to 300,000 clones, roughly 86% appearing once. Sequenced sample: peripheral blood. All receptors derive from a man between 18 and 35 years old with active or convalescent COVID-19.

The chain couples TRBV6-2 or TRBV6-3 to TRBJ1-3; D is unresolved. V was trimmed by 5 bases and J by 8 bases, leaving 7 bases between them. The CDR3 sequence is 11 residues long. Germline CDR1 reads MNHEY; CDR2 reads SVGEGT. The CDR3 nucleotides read TGTGCCAGCAGTCTCGAGGACACCATATATTTT. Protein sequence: CASSLEDTIYF.

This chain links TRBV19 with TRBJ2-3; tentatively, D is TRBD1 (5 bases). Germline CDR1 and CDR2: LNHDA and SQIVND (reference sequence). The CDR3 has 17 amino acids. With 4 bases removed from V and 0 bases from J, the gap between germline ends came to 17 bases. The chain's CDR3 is CASSTPTAGSSTDTQYF. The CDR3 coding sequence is TGTGCCAGTAGTACCCCAACTGCAGGGTCCAGCACAGATACGCAGTATTTT.

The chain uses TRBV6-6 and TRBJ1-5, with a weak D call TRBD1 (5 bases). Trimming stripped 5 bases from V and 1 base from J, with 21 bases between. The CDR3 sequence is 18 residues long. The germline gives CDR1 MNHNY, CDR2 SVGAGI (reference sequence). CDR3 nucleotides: TGTGCCAGCAGTCGTCCCGGGGGTGGGTTGTTCAGCAATCAGCCCCAGCATTTT. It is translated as CASSRPGGGLFSNQPQHF.

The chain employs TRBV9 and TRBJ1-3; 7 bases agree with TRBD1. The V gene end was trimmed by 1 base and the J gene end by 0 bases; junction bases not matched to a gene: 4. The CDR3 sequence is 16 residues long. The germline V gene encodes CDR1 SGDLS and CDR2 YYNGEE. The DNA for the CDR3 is TGTGCCAGCAGCGTATCACAGGGGAGCTCTGGAAACACCATATATTTT. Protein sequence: CASSVSQGSSGNTIYF.

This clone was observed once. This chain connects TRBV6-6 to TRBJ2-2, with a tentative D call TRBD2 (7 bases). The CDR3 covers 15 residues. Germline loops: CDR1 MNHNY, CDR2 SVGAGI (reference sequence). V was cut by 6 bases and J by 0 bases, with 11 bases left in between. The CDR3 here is CASRRGGANTGELFF. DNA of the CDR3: TGTGCCAGCAGACGAGGGGGGGCGAACACCGGGGAGCTGTTTTTT.

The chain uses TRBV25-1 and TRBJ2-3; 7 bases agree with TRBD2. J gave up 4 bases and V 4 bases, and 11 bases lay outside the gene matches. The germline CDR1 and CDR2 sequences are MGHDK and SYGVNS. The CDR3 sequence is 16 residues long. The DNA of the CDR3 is TGTGCCAGCAGTGGCCGTCTGGGGCGGGGGTCAGATACGCAGTATTTT. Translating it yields CASSGRLGRGSDTQYF.

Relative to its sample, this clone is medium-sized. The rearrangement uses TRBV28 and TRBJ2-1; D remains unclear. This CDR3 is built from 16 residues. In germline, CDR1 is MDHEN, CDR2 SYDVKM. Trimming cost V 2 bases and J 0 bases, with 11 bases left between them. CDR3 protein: CASSLALSSSYNEQFF. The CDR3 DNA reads TGTGCCAGCAGTTTAGCGCTCTCGAGCTCCTACAATGAGCAGTTCTTC. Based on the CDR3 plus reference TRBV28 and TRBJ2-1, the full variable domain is DVKVTQSSRYLVKRTGEKVFLECVQDMDHENMFWYRQDPGLGLRLIYFSYDVKMKEKGDIPEGYSVSREKKERFSLILESASTNQTSMYLCASSLALSSSYNEQFFGPGTRLTVL.

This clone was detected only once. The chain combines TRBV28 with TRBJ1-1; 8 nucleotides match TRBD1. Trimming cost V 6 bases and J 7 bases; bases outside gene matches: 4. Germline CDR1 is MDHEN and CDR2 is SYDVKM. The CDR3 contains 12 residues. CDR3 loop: CASSSDRDEAFF. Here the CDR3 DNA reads TGTGCCAGCAGCTCGGACAGGGATGAAGCTTTCTTT.

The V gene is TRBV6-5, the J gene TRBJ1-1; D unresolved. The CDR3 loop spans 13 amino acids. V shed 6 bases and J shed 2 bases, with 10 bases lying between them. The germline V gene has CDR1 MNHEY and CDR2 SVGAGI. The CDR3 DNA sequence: TGTGCCAGCAGGCTTACAGAAAACACTGAAGCTTTCTTT. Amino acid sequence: CASRLTENTEAFF.

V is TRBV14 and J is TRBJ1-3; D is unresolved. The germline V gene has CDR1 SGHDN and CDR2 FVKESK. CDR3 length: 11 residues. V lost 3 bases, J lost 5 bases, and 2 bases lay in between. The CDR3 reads CASSHRNTIYF. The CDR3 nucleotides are TGTGCCAGCAGCCACAGAAACACCATATATTTT. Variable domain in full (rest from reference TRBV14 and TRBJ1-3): EAGVTQFPSHSVIEKGQTVTLRCDPISGHDNLYWYRRVMGKEIKFLLHFVKESKQDESGMPNNRFLAERTGGTYSTLKVQPAELEDSGVYFCASSHRNTIYFGEGSWLTVV.

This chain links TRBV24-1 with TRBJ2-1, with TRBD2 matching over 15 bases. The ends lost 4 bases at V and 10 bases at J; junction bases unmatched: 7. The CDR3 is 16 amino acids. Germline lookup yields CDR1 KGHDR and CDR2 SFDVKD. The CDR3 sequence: CATSDPGTSGRLEQFF. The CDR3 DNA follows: TGTGCCACCAGTGACCCTGGGACTAGCGGGAGGCTGGAGCAGTTCTTC.

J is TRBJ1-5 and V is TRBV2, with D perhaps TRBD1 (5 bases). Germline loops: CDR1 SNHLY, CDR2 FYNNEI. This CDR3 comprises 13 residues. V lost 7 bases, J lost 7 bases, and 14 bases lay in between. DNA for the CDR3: TGTGCCAGCACAGAAACCAGGGCGCAGCCCCAGCATTTT. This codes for CASTETRAQPQHF.

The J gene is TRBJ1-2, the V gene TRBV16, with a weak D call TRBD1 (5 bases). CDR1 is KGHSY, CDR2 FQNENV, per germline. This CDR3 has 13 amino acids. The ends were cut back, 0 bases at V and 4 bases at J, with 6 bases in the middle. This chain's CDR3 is CASSQSRGYGYTF. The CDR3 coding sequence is TGTGCCAGCAGCCAATCAAGGGGCTATGGCTACACCTTC.

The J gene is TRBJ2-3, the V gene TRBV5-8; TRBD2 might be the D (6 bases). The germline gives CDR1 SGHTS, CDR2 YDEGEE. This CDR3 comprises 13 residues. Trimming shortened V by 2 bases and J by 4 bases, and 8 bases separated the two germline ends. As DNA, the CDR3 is TGTGCCAGCAGCTTCCCGGGAGCAGATACGCAGTATTTT. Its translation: CASSFPGADTQYF.

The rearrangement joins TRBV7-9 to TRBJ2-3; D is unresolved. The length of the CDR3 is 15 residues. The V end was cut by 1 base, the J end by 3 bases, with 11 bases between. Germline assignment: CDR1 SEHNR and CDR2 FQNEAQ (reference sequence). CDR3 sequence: CASSLGAKVTDTQYF. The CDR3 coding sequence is TGTGCCAGCAGCTTAGGAGCGAAGGTTACAGATACGCAGTATTTT.

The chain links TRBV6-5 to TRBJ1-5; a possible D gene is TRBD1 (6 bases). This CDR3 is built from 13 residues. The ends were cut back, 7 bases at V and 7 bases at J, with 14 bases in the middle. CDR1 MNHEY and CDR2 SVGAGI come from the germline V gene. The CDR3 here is CASTGGHRQPQHF. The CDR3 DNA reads TGTGCCAGCACGGGGGGGCACCGCCAGCCCCAGCATTTT.

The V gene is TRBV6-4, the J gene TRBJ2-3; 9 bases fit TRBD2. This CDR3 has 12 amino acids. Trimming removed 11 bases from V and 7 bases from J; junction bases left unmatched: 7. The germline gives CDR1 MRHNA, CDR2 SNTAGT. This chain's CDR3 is CAPGLAPHTQYF. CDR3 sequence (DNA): TGTGCCCCCGGACTAGCGCCTCATACGCAGTATTTT.

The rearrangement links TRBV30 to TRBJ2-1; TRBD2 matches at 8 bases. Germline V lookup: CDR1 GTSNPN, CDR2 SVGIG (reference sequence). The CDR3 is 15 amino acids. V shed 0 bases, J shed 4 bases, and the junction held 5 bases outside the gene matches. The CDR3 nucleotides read TGTGCCTGGAGTGTAGGTTTAGCGGGGTACAATGAGCAGTTCTTC. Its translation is CAWSVGLAGYNEQFF.

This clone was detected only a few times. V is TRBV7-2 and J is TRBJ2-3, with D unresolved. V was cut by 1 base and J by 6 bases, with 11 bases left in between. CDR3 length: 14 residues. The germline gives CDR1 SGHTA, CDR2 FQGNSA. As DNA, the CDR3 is TGTGCCAGCAGCTTAGACCCTAGAAGTGATACGCAGTATTTT. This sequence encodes CASSLDPRSDTQYF.

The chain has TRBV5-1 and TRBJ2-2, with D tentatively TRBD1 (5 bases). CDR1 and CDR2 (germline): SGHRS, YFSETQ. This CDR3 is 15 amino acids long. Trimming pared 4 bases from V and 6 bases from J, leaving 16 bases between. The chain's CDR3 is CASSAVRVTSGELFF. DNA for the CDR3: TGCGCCAGCAGCGCAGTCAGGGTTACATCCGGGGAGCTGTTTTTT.

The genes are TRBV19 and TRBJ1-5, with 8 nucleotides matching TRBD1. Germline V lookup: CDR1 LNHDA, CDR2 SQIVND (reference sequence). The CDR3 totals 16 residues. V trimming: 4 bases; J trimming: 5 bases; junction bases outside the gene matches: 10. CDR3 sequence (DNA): TGTGCCAGTAGTAGGGACCCGGGACAGGAGTATCAGCCCCAGCATTTT. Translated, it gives CASSRDPGQEYQPQHF.

The CDR3 spells CASSKGGTGEVTSARKNTGELFF. In nucleotides, the CDR3 is TGTGCCAGCAGCAAAGGGGGGACAGGGGAAGTGACTAGCGCCAGAAAGAACACCGGGGAGCTGTTTTTT. The chain joins TRBV21-1 to TRBJ2-2; the table gives TRBD1 as D, unverified against the DNA. TRBV21-1 is labeled a pseudogene. The CDR3 covers 23 residues.

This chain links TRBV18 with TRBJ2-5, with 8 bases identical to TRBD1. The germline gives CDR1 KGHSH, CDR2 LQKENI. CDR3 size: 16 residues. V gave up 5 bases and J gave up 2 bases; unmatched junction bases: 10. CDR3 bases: TGTGCCAGCTCAGATTTCGACACAGGGGGACAAGAGACCCAGTACTTC. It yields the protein CASSDFDTGGQETQYF.

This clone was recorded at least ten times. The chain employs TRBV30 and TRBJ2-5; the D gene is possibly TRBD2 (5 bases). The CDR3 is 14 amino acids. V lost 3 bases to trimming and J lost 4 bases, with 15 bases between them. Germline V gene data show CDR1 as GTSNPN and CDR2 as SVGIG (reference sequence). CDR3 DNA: TGTGCCTGGAGCTCCTGGTCAGAGGGAGAGACCCAGTACTTC. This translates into CAWSSWSEGETQYF.

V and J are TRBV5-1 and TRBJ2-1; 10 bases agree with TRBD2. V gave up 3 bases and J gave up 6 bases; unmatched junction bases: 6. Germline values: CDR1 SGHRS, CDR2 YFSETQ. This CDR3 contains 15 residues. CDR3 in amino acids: CASSSSGGASNEQFF. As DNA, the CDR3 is TGCGCCAGCAGCTCAAGCGGGGGGGCGAGCAATGAGCAGTTCTTC.